Shown below are 29 T cell receptor beta chains from a single sample sequenced in a study of blood T cell repertoires in COVID-19 (dated by TCRdb to the early 2020s). The library was obtained by the immunoSEQ multiplex PCR assay. This is the immuneACCESS table as TCRdb keeps it, with only in-frame sequences that have V and J called. A part of the clones is gone; compared with another copy, unresolved V genes explain less than half, and the rest is unexplained. The sample table shows 120,000 or so clones, and 65% to 85% are seen once. The ten top clones hold about 2% of the sample. Sequencing used peripheral blood. The receptors here all came from a man aged 70-80 years with acute or convalescent COVID-19.

This clone occurred once. V is TRBV7-2 and J is TRBJ2-7; no clear D gene. Trimming cost V 2 bases and J 6 bases, with 17 bases left between them. The CDR3 length is 15 residues. The germline gives CDR1 SGHTA, CDR2 FQGNSA. CDR3 sequence (DNA): TGTGCCAGCAGCTTACACGGTTTTAAAGCCGCCGAGCAGTACTTC. Translation: CASSLHGFKAAEQYF. Filled out from reference TRBV7-2 and TRBJ2-7, the complete variable domain reads GAGVSQSPSNKVTEKGKDVELRCDPISGHTALYWYRQSLGQGLEFLIYFQGNSAPDKSGLPSDRFSAERTGGSVSTLTIQRTQQEDSAVYLCASSLHGFKAAEQYFGPGTRLTVT.

This clone has a single count. The rearrangement links TRBV7-9 to TRBJ2-7; 11 bases are a match to TRBD1. This CDR3 contains 17 residues. J lost 4 bases, V lost 4 bases, and 12 bases had no gene match. Germline values: CDR1 SEHNR, CDR2 FQNEAQ (reference sequence). CDR3 sequence: CASSSRTGTGGPYEQYF. DNA for the CDR3: TGTGCCAGCAGCTCAAGGACCGGGACAGGGGGACCTTACGAGCAGTACTTC.

The rearrangement uses TRBV5-6 and TRBJ1-5; TRBD1 matches 9 bases. This CDR3 spans 16 amino acids. Trimming removed 4 bases from V and 4 bases from J; junction bases left unmatched: 9. The germline V gene has CDR1 SGHDT and CDR2 YYEEEE. CDR3 loop: CASSRKQGAGNQPQHF. The CDR3 DNA is TGTGCCAGCAGCCGTAAACAGGGGGCAGGGAATCAGCCCCAGCATTTT.

This chain joins TRBV5-4 and TRBJ1-3; D unclear. Trimming removed 0 bases at V and 0 bases at J, with 7 bases between. The germline CDR1 and CDR2 sequences are SGHNT and YYREEE (reference sequence). The CDR3 has 15 amino acids. As DNA, the CDR3 is TGTGCCAGCAGCTTGGACAGTCACTCTGGAAACACCATATATTTT. Protein sequence: CASSLDSHSGNTIYF.

This clone was picked up a small number of times. The chain couples TRBV10-2 to TRBJ1-5; no clear D. Germline loops: CDR1 WSHSY, CDR2 SAAADI. V gave up 4 bases and J gave up 4 bases, with 14 bases separating them. The CDR3 sequence is 15 residues long. CDR3 in amino acids: CASSGSGGLNQPQHF. CDR3 bases: TGCGCCAGCAGTGGAAGCGGCGGACTAAATCAGCCCCAGCATTTT.

The J gene is TRBJ2-2, the V gene TRBV2, with 12 bases matching TRBD1. Trimming removed 8 bases from V and 4 bases from J; junction bases left unmatched: 5. This CDR3 contains 15 residues. Per the germline V gene, CDR1 is SNHLY and CDR2 is FYNNEI. CDR3 nucleotide sequence: TGTGCCAGCTTGGGACAGGGGGCCGGCACCGGGGAGCTGTTTTTT. Translating it yields CASLGQGAGTGELFF.

This rearrangement joins TRBV5-6 to TRBJ1-6, with 8 bases that match TRBD1. This CDR3 is 15 amino acids long. The germline gives CDR1 SGHDT, CDR2 YYEEEE. The V and J ends lost 2 bases and 7 bases, in that order; junction bases with no gene match: 5. The CDR3 loop is CASSLSGGGNSPLHF. The CDR3 DNA reads TGTGCCAGCAGCTTATCAGGGGGCGGCAATTCACCCCTCCACTTT.

This chain uses TRBV13 with TRBJ2-7, with D possibly TRBD1 on 6 matching bases. Germline loops: CDR1 PRHDT, CDR2 FYEKMQ (reference sequence). The CDR3 length is 13 residues. Trimming took off 1 base at V and 4 bases at J, with 8 bases between the two ends. CDR3 DNA: TGTGCCAGCAGCTTAGCTACAGGGTACGAGCAGTACTTC. It yields the protein CASSLATGYEQYF.

CDR3 amino acids: CASSQTGQVLGYTF. The CDR3 coding sequence is TGTGCCAGCAGCCAAACCGGACAGGTCCTGGGCTACACCTTC. The chain uses TRBV4-2 and TRBJ1-2; the match to TRBD1 covers 7 bases. J gave up 8 bases and V 2 bases, and 8 bases lay outside the gene matches. The length of the CDR3 is 14 residues. CDR1 is LGHNA, CDR2 YNFKEQ, per germline.

The J gene is TRBJ1-5, the V gene TRBV19, with 7 bases fitting TRBD1. Germline-derived CDR1 and CDR2 are LNHDA and SQIVND (reference sequence). Trimming cost V 4 bases and J 4 bases; bases outside gene matches: 13. CDR3 length equals 17 residues. For the CDR3, the DNA is TGTGCCAGTAGTAAAAACGCCGGGACAGTGGGTAATCAGCCCCAGCATTTT. It codes for CASSKNAGTVGNQPQHF.

The chain recombines TRBV2 with TRBJ1-1; D perhaps matches TRBD1 (6 bases). The CDR3 extends over 14 amino acids. Germline assignment: CDR1 SNHLY and CDR2 FYNNEI. The V end lost 4 bases, the J end lost 0 bases, and 9 bases lay between the germline ends. CDR3 region: CASSVDRLNTEAFF. The CDR3 nucleotides read TGTGCCAGCAGTGTTGACAGGTTGAACACTGAAGCTTTCTTT. The variable domain in full, completed from reference TRBV2 and TRBJ1-1, reads EPEVTQTPSHQVTQMGQEVILRCVPISNHLYFYWYRQILGQKVEFLVSFYNNEISEKSEIFDDQFSVERPDGSNFTLKIRSTKLEDSAMYFCASSVDRLNTEAFFGQGTRLTVV.

The chain has TRBV12-3 or TRBV12-4 and TRBJ2-3; tentative D call: TRBD1 (5 bases). This CDR3 region has 12 residues. Trimming cost V 6 bases and J 3 bases, with 7 bases left between them. This chain's CDR3 is CASRQGTDTQYF. CDR3 sequence (DNA): TGTGCCAGCAGGCAGGGTACAGATACGCAGTATTTT.

The V and J genes are TRBV6-5 and TRBJ1-2; 9 nucleotides line up with TRBD1. This CDR3 comprises 14 residues. Germline values: CDR1 MNHEY, CDR2 SVGAGI. After removal of 0 bases from V and 9 bases from J, the junction contained 5 bases not matched to a gene. The CDR3 loop reads CASSYSDRGGSYTF. The DNA for the CDR3 is TGTGCCAGCAGTTACTCGGACAGGGGAGGAAGCTACACCTTC.

This clone was seen a few times. In DNA, the CDR3 is TGTGCCAGCAGCTTAGTGGGACTAGCGGGGGGTTCTTACAATGAGCAGTTCTTC. This encodes CASSLVGLAGGSYNEQFF. The J gene is TRBJ2-1, the V gene TRBV13, with 15 nucleotides matching TRBD2. Germline values: CDR1 PRHDT, CDR2 FYEKMQ (reference sequence). The junction had 5 bases not matched to a gene; V was cut back by 1 base and J by 4 bases. The CDR3 is 18 amino acids.

There are a few counts of this clone. CDR3 region: CSARQGASYTF. The CDR3 DNA follows: TGCAGTGCTAGGCAGGGGGCAAGCTACACCTTC. V gene TRBV20-1 combines with J gene TRBJ1-2; 8 bases fit TRBD1. Germline trimming cut 3 bases from V and 9 bases from J; bases unmatched to any gene: 3. This CDR3 is 11 amino acids long. Germline values: CDR1 DFQATT, CDR2 SNEGSKA (reference sequence).

This clone was picked up one time. The chain uses TRBV6-5 and TRBJ1-2, with TRBD1 identical over 9 bases. The CDR3 spans 12 residues. Per germline, CDR1 MNHEY and CDR2 SVGAGI. After removal of 0 bases from V and 13 bases from J, the junction contained 3 bases not matched to a gene. The CDR3 spells CASSYSGQGCTF. The CDR3 DNA follows: TGTGCCAGCAGTTACTCGGGACAGGGTTGCACCTTC.

This clone has only a few counts. J is TRBJ1-2 and V is TRBV3-1 (or the pseudogene TRBV3-2); TRBD1 is a possible D gene (5 bases). V was pared by 2 bases and J by 0 bases, with 16 bases between. The CDR3 is 17 amino acids. The germline V gene encodes CDR1 LGHDT and CDR2 YNNKEL (reference sequence). The CDR3 sequence is CASSQSRRRGTNYGYTF. Here the CDR3 DNA reads TGTGCCAGCAGCCAATCTAGAAGGAGGGGAACTAACTATGGCTACACCTTC.

This clone has a single count. The chain employs TRBV2 and TRBJ1-6; D perhaps matches TRBD1 (6 bases). This CDR3 has 13 amino acids. Germline V gene sequence: CDR1 SNHLY, CDR2 FYNNEI. V was pared by 10 bases and J by 7 bases, with 14 bases between. In nucleotides, the CDR3 is TGTGCCACCTCTAGGGGGAACAATTCACCCCTCCACTTT. Translated: CATSRGNNSPLHF.

The chain joins TRBV4-1 to TRBJ1-2, with TRBD1 identical over 7 bases. Trimming at V came to 3 bases and at J to 2 bases, leaving 9 bases not matched to a gene. Germline values: CDR1 MGHRA, CDR2 YSYEKL. The CDR3 is made up of 16 amino acids. For the CDR3, the DNA is TGCGCCAGCAGCCATAATACAGGGGAGTGGAACTATGGCTACACCTTC. Its translation: CASSHNTGEWNYGYTF.

The chain recombines TRBV6-5 with TRBJ2-3; 8 positions match TRBD2. The CDR3 contains 14 residues. The J segment lost 8 bases and the V segment lost 6 bases, leaving 10 bases of the junction unmatched. From germline, CDR1 is MNHEY and CDR2 SVGAGI. The CDR3 region is CASRSGGADPTQYF. The CDR3 coding sequence is TGTGCCAGCAGATCGGGGGGGGCCGATCCTACGCAGTATTTT.

This clone has just one count. The chain employs TRBV3-1 (or the pseudogene TRBV3-2) and TRBJ2-4; 12 nucleotides match TRBD2. J lost 0 bases, V lost 4 bases, and 4 bases had no gene match. This CDR3 contains 17 residues. Looked up from germline, CDR1 is LGHDT and CDR2 is YNNKEL (reference sequence). The CDR3 region is CASSRRTSGVAKNIQYF. In nucleotides, the CDR3 is TGTGCCAGCAGCCGGCGGACTAGCGGGGTAGCCAAAAACATTCAGTACTTC.

The chain uses TRBV5-8 and TRBJ1-3; D might be TRBD1 (5 bases). The CDR3 consists of 14 residues. The germline V gene encodes CDR1 SGHTS and CDR2 YDEGEE. Trimming took 4 bases from V and 2 from J, leaving 10 bases between them. CDR3 in amino acids: CASSPAGTGNTIYF. Here the CDR3 DNA reads TGTGCCAGCAGCCCGGCAGGGACTGGAAACACCATATATTTT.

The chain links TRBV28 to TRBJ1-1; possibly TRBD1 for D (5 bases). The V and J ends lost 2 bases and 9 bases respectively, with 10 bases between them. The CDR3 has 12 residues. Germline lookup yields CDR1 MDHEN and CDR2 SYDVKM. CDR3 amino acids: CASSLAAGQAFF. The CDR3 nucleotides read TGTGCCAGCAGTTTAGCGGCAGGGCAAGCTTTCTTT.

Only a few counts were recorded for this clone. This sequence joins TRBV7-2 and TRBJ1-5; D gene ambiguous. V was cut by 2 bases and J by 2 bases, with 16 bases left in between. The CDR3 length is 17 residues. Germline V CDR1 and CDR2: SGHTA, FQGNSA. CDR3 in DNA: TGTGCCAGCAGCTTAATTGGGAACCCGGAGGGCAATCAGCCCCAGCATTTT. Translating it yields CASSLIGNPEGNQPQHF.

The genes are TRBV6-5 and TRBJ1-1; D is undetermined. This CDR3 contains 15 residues. Germline CDR1 is MNHEY and CDR2 is SVGAGI. Trimming shortened V by 1 base and J by 3 bases, and 12 bases separated the two germline ends. The CDR3 protein is CASSYFGLGDTEAFF. The CDR3 DNA is TGTGCCAGCAGTTACTTCGGACTGGGTGACACTGAAGCTTTCTTT.

This clone showed up just a few times. The V and J genes are TRBV5-6 and TRBJ2-5, with 8 bases matching TRBD2. The V and J ends lost 4 bases and 0 bases, in that order; junction bases with no gene match: 5. The CDR3 sequence is 15 residues long. CDR1 is SGHDT, CDR2 YYEEEE, per germline. The CDR3 nucleotides are TGTGCCAGCAGCGCGGCGGGGGGAAACCAAGAGACCCAGTACTTC. The encoded protein is CASSAAGGNQETQYF.

V is TRBV15 and J is TRBJ1-5; D gene ambiguous. Germline CDR1 reads LNHNV; CDR2 reads YYDKDF (reference sequence). V shed 0 bases and J shed 6 bases, with 12 bases lying between them. The CDR3 has 15 residues. The CDR3 nucleotides are TGTGCCACCAGCAGAGATCGGATTCGGGGTCAGCCCCAGCATTTT. This translates into CATSRDRIRGQPQHF.

This chain uses TRBV4-1 with TRBJ1-3, with 8 bases identical to TRBD1. J gave up 0 bases and V 4 bases, and 5 bases lay outside the gene matches. The CDR3 contains 16 residues. Germline V gene data show CDR1 as MGHRA and CDR2 as YSYEKL. The DNA of the CDR3 is TGCGCCAGCAGCCCGACAGGGGCTTTCTCTGGAAACACCATATATTTT. As protein: CASSPTGAFSGNTIYF.

The genes are TRBV7-9 and TRBJ2-2, with D unresolved. Looked up from germline, CDR1 is SEHNR and CDR2 is FQNEAQ (reference sequence). V was pared by 8 bases and J by 1 base, with 11 bases between. The CDR3 runs 14 residues. CDR3 nucleotide sequence: TGTGCCAGCGGGCAAGTTGTGAACACCGGGGAGCTGTTTTTT. Its translation is CASGQVVNTGELFF.